This T cell receptor (beta chain) was observed in a study of molecular identifiers for immune sequencing clone quantification. The CDR3 totals 16 residues. V lost 4 bases, J lost 0 bases, and 12 bases lay in between. CDR1 and CDR2 (germline): SEHNR, FQNEAQ (reference sequence). Findings and caveats of the study: In naive cells, clones above 20 RNA copies held under 1% of molecules, whereas in effector cells they held over 97%.

Naive CD8 T cells were picked out by sorting for CD8+CD4-CCR7+CD45RA+. TCR libraries were built in bulk with a published protocol and specific TCR primers. TCRdb recomputed calls from the PCR reads with MiXCR, one row per CDR3 protein. The sample has approximately 54,000 distinct CDR3 sequences; around 27% are singletons. This clonotype was seen many times. Its specificity is not known. The chain links TRBV7-9 to TRBJ2-2; D possibly corresponds to TRBD1 (5 bases). The receptor was isolated from a human donor in good health. Some libraries in this study had Jurkat cell RNA spiked in. Sequencing was carried out using naive CD8+ T cells from blood, with Jurkat cell RNA spiked in. Subset noted: FACS-sorted CD8+CD4-CCR7+CD45RA+ naive T cells. CDR3 sequence reads: CASSSLDSANTGELFF. CDR3 coding DNA: TGTGCCAGCAGCTCCTTAGACAGTGCGAACACCGGGGAGCTGTTTTTT. Variable domain in full (rest from reference TRBV7-9 and TRBJ2-2): DTGVSQNPRHKITKRGQNVTFRCDPISEHNRLYWYRQTLGQGPEFLTYFQNEAQLEKSRLLSDRFSAERPKGSFSTLEIQRTEQGDSAMYLCASSSLDSANTGELFFGEGSRLTVL.